This T cell receptor beta chain was recorded in a study of cytomegalovirus exposure and HLA in healthy donors. The PCR had 60 Vbeta and 13 Jbeta primers. Libraries were prepared by immunoSEQ multiplex PCR; TCRdb keeps only in-frame clonotypes and omits some of them. Seen here are about 120,000 clones, about 80% observed once, and the top ten hold over 2.5%. There are 14 residues in the CDR3. Germline values: CDR1 SEHNR, CDR2 FQNEAQ (reference sequence). V lost 5 bases and J lost 8; bases outside the gene matches: 11. V is TRBV7-9 and J is TRBJ1-2, with 7 bases matching TRBD1. The material sequenced was PBMCs. This sequence was found in a male donor in good health and CMV-seronegative. CDR3 in DNA: TGTGCCAGCAGCCAGGGGGTGTCCACTTCAGGCTACACCTTC. Translating gives CASSQGVSTSGYTF.